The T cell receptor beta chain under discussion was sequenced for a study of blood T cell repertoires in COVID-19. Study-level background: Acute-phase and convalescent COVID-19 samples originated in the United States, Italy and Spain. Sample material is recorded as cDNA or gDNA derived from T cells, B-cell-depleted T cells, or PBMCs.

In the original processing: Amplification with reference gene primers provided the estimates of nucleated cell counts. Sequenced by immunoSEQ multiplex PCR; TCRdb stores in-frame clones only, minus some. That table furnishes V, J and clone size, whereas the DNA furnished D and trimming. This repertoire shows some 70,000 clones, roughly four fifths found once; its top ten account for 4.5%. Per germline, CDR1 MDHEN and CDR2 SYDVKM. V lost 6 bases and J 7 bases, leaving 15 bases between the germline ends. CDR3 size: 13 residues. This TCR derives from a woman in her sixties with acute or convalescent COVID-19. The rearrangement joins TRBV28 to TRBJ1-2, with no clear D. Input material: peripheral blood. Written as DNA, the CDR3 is TGTGCCAGCAGGACGGGGATGGATGGTGGCTACACCTTC. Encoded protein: CASRTGMDGGYTF.